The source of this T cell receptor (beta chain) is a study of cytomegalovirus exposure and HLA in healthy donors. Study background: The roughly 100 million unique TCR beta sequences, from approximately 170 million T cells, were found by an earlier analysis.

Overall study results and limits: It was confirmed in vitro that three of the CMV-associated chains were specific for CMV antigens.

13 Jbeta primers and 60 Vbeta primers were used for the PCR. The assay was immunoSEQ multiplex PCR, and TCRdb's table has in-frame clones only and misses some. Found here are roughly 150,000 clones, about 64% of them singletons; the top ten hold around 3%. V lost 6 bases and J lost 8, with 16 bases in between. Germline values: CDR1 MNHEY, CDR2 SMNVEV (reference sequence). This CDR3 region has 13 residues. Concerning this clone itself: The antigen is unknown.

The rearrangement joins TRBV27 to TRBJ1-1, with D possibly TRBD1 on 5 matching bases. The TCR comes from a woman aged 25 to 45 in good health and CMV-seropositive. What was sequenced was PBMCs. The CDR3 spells CASRYGQGLEAFF. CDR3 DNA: TGTGCCAGCAGGTATGGCCAGGGATTAGAAGCTTTCTTT.